One and the same sample provided the 18 T cell receptor beta chains below, sequenced in a study of blood T cells in healthy people across ages. A second PCR, run for about 7 to 11 cycles, used a sample-barcoded 5' primer plus a J-beta primer mix. TCRdb passed the 5' RACE reads through MiXCR, listing each CDR3 protein once. In the table there are 1.5 million to 2 million distinct CDR3 sequences, about 49% of which are singletons. The sequenced sample was blood. The origin of the receptors is a woman between 40 and 55 years old in good health.

This clonotype showed up many times. The rearrangement links TRBV20-1 to TRBJ2-3; TRBD2 matches at 16 bases. The CDR3 is 16 amino acids. Germline CDR1 and CDR2: DFQATT and SNEGSKA (reference sequence). Trimming cost V 3 bases and J 10 bases; bases outside gene matches: 10. CDR3 bases: TGCAGTGCTAGTAAAACCGGGACTAGCGGGGGGGCCGCGCAGTATTTT. Protein product: CSASKTGTSGGAAQYF.

The V and J genes are TRBV20-1 and TRBJ2-3, with D unclear. The CDR3 is 14 residues long. Germline V CDR1 and CDR2: DFQATT, SNEGSKA (reference sequence). Trimming cost V 2 bases and J 0 bases, with 9 bases left between them. CDR3 DNA: TGCAGTGCTAGAAGTTCCGTAAGCACAGATACGCAGTATTTT. Translated: CSARSSVSTDTQYF.

In its sample, this clonotype was seen a few times. This chain connects TRBV6-5 to TRBJ2-7; 9 bases map to TRBD2. The CDR3 loop spans 15 amino acids. CDR1 and CDR2 (germline): MNHEY, SVGAGI. V gave up 7 bases and J gave up 4 bases; unmatched junction bases: 11. The CDR3, as DNA: TGTGCCAGCACCAACACCGGCGGGGGGGGATACGAGCAGTACTTC. Translation: CASTNTGGGGYEQYF.

This sequence joins TRBV5-1 and TRBJ1-2; D might be TRBD1 (6 bases). The V and J ends lost 4 bases and 6 bases respectively, with 22 bases between them. Germline assignment: CDR1 SGHRS and CDR2 YFSETQ. There are 16 residues in the CDR3. The CDR3 region is CASSQSGQRPSDGYTF. CDR3 nucleotide sequence: TGCGCCAGCAGCCAGAGTGGACAGCGCCCCAGTGATGGCTACACCTTC. Based on the CDR3 plus reference TRBV5-1 and TRBJ1-2, the full variable domain is KAGVTQTPRYLIKTRGQQVTLSCSPISGHRSVSWYQQTPGQGLQFLFEYFSETQRNKGNFPGRFSGRQFSNSRSEMNVSTLELGDSALYLCASSQSGQRPSDGYTFGSGTRLTVV.

This clonotype was picked up a small number of times. CDR3: CASSYLQGKLASTDTQYF. CDR3 bases: TGTGCCAGCAGTTATCTACAGGGGAAACTTGCTTCCACAGATACGCAGTATTTT. The chain recombines TRBV6-2 or TRBV6-3 with TRBJ2-3; 7 bases are a match to TRBD1. Germline V gives CDR1 MNHEY, CDR2 SVGEGT. The CDR3 has 18 amino acids. V was pared by 3 bases and J by 2 bases, with 14 bases of the junction left unmatched.

To note about this clonotype: One end of the junction is discordant with germline, which a read error may explain. V and J are TRBV7-2 and TRBJ2-5, with 11 positions matching TRBD1. The CDR3 length is 14 residues. CDR1 and CDR2 from the germline V gene are SGHTA and FQGNSA. CDR3 residues: CANSSGQGVRTQYF. The CDR3 DNA reads TGTGCCAACAGCTCGGGACAGGGGGTGAGGACCCAGTACTTC.

V gene TRBV24-1 combines with J gene TRBJ2-7; the D call may be TRBD1 or TRBD2 (5 bases each). V was trimmed by 6 bases and J by 10 bases, leaving 21 bases between them. Germline-derived CDR1 and CDR2 are KGHDR and SFDVKD. The CDR3 is made up of 14 amino acids. The CDR3 DNA follows: TGTGCCACCAGTACGAGGGACCCCCCAAGAGCCCAGTACTTC. Translation gives CATSTRDPPRAQYF.

The J gene is TRBJ1-2, the V gene TRBV27; D is possibly TRBD1 (5 bases). This CDR3 region has 14 residues. Between the trimmed V and J ends, which lost 5 bases and 3 bases, there was a span of 13 bases. Germline V gene lookup returns CDR1 MNHEY and CDR2 SMNVEV (reference sequence). Here the CDR3 reads CASSARQSHYGYTF. The CDR3 nucleotides read TGTGCCAGCAGTGCGAGACAGTCTCACTATGGCTACACCTTC.

The CDR3 protein is CSATRDSLNTGELFF. The CDR3 nucleotides are TGCAGTGCTACGAGGGACAGCCTTAACACCGGGGAGCTGTTTTTT. The V call is TRBV20-1, the J call TRBJ2-2, with 7 bases fitting TRBD1. CDR3 size: 15 residues. Germline V lookup: CDR1 DFQATT, CDR2 SNEGSKA (reference sequence). J gave up 2 bases and V 4 bases, and 7 bases lay outside the gene matches.

This clonotype has just a few counts. This chain connects TRBV4-2 to TRBJ2-6; D gene uncertain. Germline V gives CDR1 LGHNA, CDR2 YNFKEQ. This CDR3 is built from 18 residues. V was trimmed by 0 bases and J by 2 bases, leaving 14 bases between them. The CDR3 DNA reads TGTGCCAGCAGCCAAGAGACATTTCAGTTCCCTGGGGCCAACGTCCTGACTTTC. Its translation is CASSQETFQFPGANVLTF.

In this sample, this clonotype turned up once. This chain connects TRBV18 to TRBJ2-3, with unresolved D. From germline, CDR1 is KGHSH and CDR2 LQKENI. The CDR3 extends over 14 amino acids. V shed 7 bases and J shed 2 bases, with 13 bases lying between them. Here the CDR3 reads CASYRTRATDTQYF. The CDR3 DNA follows: TGTGCCAGCTATCGGACGCGCGCCACAGATACGCAGTATTTT.

J is TRBJ2-1 and V is TRBV28; the D gene is possibly TRBD1 (5 bases). V lost 3 bases and J lost 9, with 21 bases in between. Germline V CDR1 and CDR2: MDHEN, SYDVKM. The CDR3 has 16 amino acids. CDR3: CASSFSLKGRSTEQFF. CDR3 in DNA: TGTGCCAGCAGTTTTTCCCTCAAGGGGCGTTCGACTGAGCAGTTCTTC. Full variable domain (rest looked up from reference TRBV28 and TRBJ2-1): DVKVTQSSRYLVKRTGEKVFLECVQDMDHENMFWYRQDPGLGLRLIYFSYDVKMKEKGDIPEGYSVSREKKERFSLILESASTNQTSMYLCASSFSLKGRSTEQFFGPGTRLTVL.

This clonotype was detected only a few times. V and J are TRBV7-3 and TRBJ2-1; 8 bases are shared with TRBD1. The trim removed 0 bases at V and 7 bases at J, leaving 8 bases unmatched. The CDR3 length is 16 residues. Germline CDR1 reads SGHTA; CDR2 reads FQGTGA. Written as DNA, the CDR3 is TGTGCCAGCAGCTTAACAGGGACAGGCAGTCTAAATGAGCAGTTCTTC. It specifies CASSLTGTGSLNEQFF.

The table lists this clonotype with a count of one. This chain links TRBV4-3 with TRBJ2-3; 8 bases agree with TRBD2. CDR3 size: 15 residues. Germline CDR1 and CDR2: LGHNA and YSLEER. V was clipped by 5 bases and J by 3 bases; unmatched bases: 7. Written as DNA, the CDR3 is TGCGCCAGCAGCGCTCGGGGGGGCAATACAGATACGCAGTATTTT. Amino acid sequence: CASSARGGNTDTQYF.

The rearrangement joins TRBV6-5 to TRBJ2-1; TRBD1 matches 7 bases. J lost 2 bases, V lost 8 bases, and 6 bases had no gene match. Germline-derived CDR1 and CDR2 are MNHEY and SVGAGI. CDR3 size: 14 residues. As DNA, the CDR3 is TGTGCCAGCGCCCGGGACAGTACCTACAATGAGCAGTTCTTC. Translating gives CASARDSTYNEQFF.

This clonotype was observed a few times. CDR3 region: CASSWPGSQETQYF. Written as DNA, the CDR3 is TGTGCCAGCAGCTGGCCGGGGTCTCAAGAGACCCAGTACTTC. The chain uses TRBV5-5 and TRBJ2-5; D might be TRBD2 (5 bases). Germline values: CDR1 SGHKS, CDR2 YYEKEE (reference sequence). V was pared by 3 bases and J by 2 bases, with 11 bases between. This CDR3 comprises 14 residues.

This clonotype has a handful of counts. The J gene is TRBJ2-1, the V gene TRBV7-3; D remains unclear. V was trimmed by 4 bases and J by 7 bases, leaving 8 bases between them. Per the germline V gene, CDR1 is SGHTA and CDR2 is FQGTGA. CDR3 size: 12 residues. The CDR3 nucleotides read TGTGCCAGCAGCTCTACTGAAAATGAGCAGTTCTTC. The encoded protein is CASSSTENEQFF.

The V gene is TRBV6-5, the J gene TRBJ1-2; D may be TRBD1 (5 bases). Germline assignment: CDR1 MNHEY and CDR2 SVGAGI. The CDR3 runs 13 residues. V lost 6 bases to trimming and J lost 7 bases, with 15 bases between them. CDR3 coding DNA: TGTGCCAGCAGGAACGGTGGAAGGGGTGGCTACACCTTC. Amino acids: CASRNGGRGGYTF.